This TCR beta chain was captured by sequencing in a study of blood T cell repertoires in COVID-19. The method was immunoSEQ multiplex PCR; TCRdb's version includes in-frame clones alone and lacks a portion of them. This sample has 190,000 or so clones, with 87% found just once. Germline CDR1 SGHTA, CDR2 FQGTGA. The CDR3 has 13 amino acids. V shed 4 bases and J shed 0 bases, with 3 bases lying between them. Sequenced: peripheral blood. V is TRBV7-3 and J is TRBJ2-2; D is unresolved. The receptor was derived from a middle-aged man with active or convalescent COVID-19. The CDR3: CASSSPNTGELFF. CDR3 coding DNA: TGTGCCAGCAGCTCTCCGAACACCGGGGAGCTGTTTTTT.